One sample yielded the 29 T cell receptor beta chains listed below, sequenced in a study of T cells in Graves' hyperthyroidism and ophthalmopathy (dated by TCRdb to the late 2010s). The library was generated by multiplex PCR. Sequencing instrument: Illumina HiSeq 2000. Amplification of TCR beta CDR3 regions was carried out from RNA transcripts. The TCR CDR3 was subjected to a first round of RT-PCR using the HTBI primer set and the Qiagen OneStep RT-PCR kit. The public reads were run again by TCRdb, first through fastp at Q25 and then through MiXCR, and only productive beta chains were kept. Merged by CDR3 protein, the rows form single entries marked with the most common genes and DNA. The sample yields approximately 410,000 distinct CDR3 sequences; about 14% were counted once. Of the sample, roughly an eighth falls within the top ten clones. The sequencing input was blood. The origin of the receptors is a young man with Graves' ophthalmopathy.

At least ten counts were recorded for this clonotype. V and J are TRBV29-1 and TRBJ2-7; the D gene is possibly TRBD1 (6 bases). This CDR3 is built from 12 residues. Germline assignment: CDR1 SQVTM and CDR2 ANQGSEA. V was clipped by 6 bases and J by 2 bases, with 11 bases between them. The CDR3 DNA reads as TGCAGCGTAGAAACAGGGACCTACGAGCAGTACTTC. The encoded protein is CSVETGTYEQYF.

This clonotype was observed a few times. This chain joins TRBV7-9 and TRBJ2-1; D remains ambiguous. The CDR3 loop spans 16 amino acids. Germline V gene sequence: CDR1 SEHNR, CDR2 FQNEAQ (reference sequence). Trimming pared 6 bases from V and 4 bases from J, leaving 19 bases between. The CDR3 DNA reads TGTGCCAGCAGTCCCCCACGCCAGCGCTCATACAATGAGCAGTTCTTC. This gives the protein CASSPPRQRSYNEQFF.

Ten or more counts support this clonotype. This chain joins TRBV27 and TRBJ2-3; tentative D call: TRBD2 (5 bases). This CDR3 comprises 15 residues. V lost 5 bases and J 0 bases, leaving 12 bases between the germline ends. In germline, CDR1 is MNHEY, CDR2 SMNVEV (reference sequence). CDR3 loop: CASSPPGGSTDTQYF. In nucleotides, the CDR3 is TGTGCCAGCAGTCCCCCCGGCGGGAGCACAGATACGCAGTATTTT.

With regard to this clonotype: This could be a read error, since a much larger clone is one nucleotide away. V usage is TRBV12-3 or TRBV12-4 and J usage is TRBJ2-1; D unresolved. The CDR3 length is 13 residues. Trimming removed 2 bases from V and 7 bases from J, with 9 bases in between. The CDR3 region is CASSLQTRNEQFF. In DNA form, the CDR3 reads TGTGCCAGCAGTTTACAGACCCGTAATGAGCAGTTCTTC.

This clonotype was counted ten times or more. The CDR3 here is CASSLGTGVDEQYF. In DNA form, the CDR3 reads TGTGCCAGCAGTTTAGGGACAGGGGTCGACGAGCAGTACTTC. J is TRBJ2-7 and V is TRBV28; 10 bases agree with TRBD1. V was pared by 2 bases and J by 5 bases, with 3 bases of the junction left unmatched. Germline V lookup: CDR1 MDHEN, CDR2 SYDVKM. The CDR3 sequence is 14 residues long.

This chain connects TRBV11-3 to TRBJ2-3; 7 bases line up with TRBD2. This CDR3 has 15 amino acids. With V trimmed by 3 bases and J by 2 bases, 5 bases remained unmatched. Germline CDR1 reads SGHNT; CDR2 reads YENEEA. The CDR3 DNA sequence: TGTGCCAGCAGCTTGGGGACTACCGCCACAGATACGCAGTATTTT. Amino acids: CASSLGTTATDTQYF.

At least ten counts were recorded for this clonotype. V usage is TRBV3-1 and J usage is TRBJ2-5; 9 nucleotides match TRBD2. The germline V gene has CDR1 LGHDT and CDR2 YNNKEL (reference sequence). Germline trimming cut 4 bases from V and 4 bases from J; bases unmatched to any gene: 10. The CDR3 spans 16 residues. CDR3 sequence (DNA): TGTGCCAGCAGCCCCCCAGCAGCGGGGGGTCCAGAGACCCAGTACTTC. This translates into CASSPPAAGGPETQYF.

This clonotype has ten or more counts. The chain links TRBV4-1 to TRBJ2-5; perhaps TRBD1 as D (5 bases). Trimming removed 4 bases from V and 5 bases from J, with 17 bases in between. The CDR3 contains 15 residues. The germline gives CDR1 MGHRA, CDR2 YSYEKL. CDR3 DNA: TGCGCCAGCAGCCCTATGGACACCTGGGTGGAGACCCAGTACTTC. Translating it yields CASSPMDTWVETQYF.

This clonotype occurred a few times. The V and J genes are TRBV5-1 and TRBJ2-5; D remains ambiguous. Trimming removed 5 bases from V and 7 bases from J, with 12 bases in between. There are 12 residues in the CDR3. CDR1 is SGHRS and CDR2 is YFSETQ in the germline V gene. Here the CDR3 reads CASRWVPGTQYF. The CDR3 DNA follows: TGCGCCAGCAGGTGGGTCCCCGGGACCCAGTACTTC.

This clonotype has at least ten counts. This chain links TRBV6-1 with TRBJ1-2; a weak D match, TRBD1 (5 bases). Germline V gene data show CDR1 as MNHNS and CDR2 as SASEGT. The CDR3 sequence is 16 residues long. V lost 2 bases, J lost 8 bases, and 21 bases lay in between. The CDR3 region is CASSETWDPKTGGYTF. The CDR3 region has the DNA TGTGCCAGCAGTGAAACTTGGGACCCAAAGACGGGGGGCTACACCTTC.

This clonotype was counted many times. Here the CDR3 reads CASSFLLAEDTDTQYF. The CDR3 DNA reads TGTGCCAGCAGCTTTCTTCTAGCGGAAGACACAGATACGCAGTATTTT. The J gene is TRBJ2-3, the V gene TRBV7-9; 7 nucleotides agree with TRBD2. Trimming took 3 bases from V and 2 from J; bases not matched to a gene: 8. CDR1 and CDR2 from the germline V gene are SEHNR and FQNEAQ (reference sequence). CDR3 length: 16 residues.

This clonotype has a count of ten or more. This rearrangement joins TRBV3-1 to TRBJ2-7, with D tentatively TRBD1 (6 bases). Trimming cost V 3 bases and J 4 bases, with 10 bases left between them. Germline CDR1 reads LGHDT; CDR2 reads YNNKEL (reference sequence). CDR3 size: 13 residues. CDR3 region: CASSQDSRYEQYF. CDR3 DNA sequence: TGTGCCAGCAGCCAGGACAGCAGATACGAGCAGTACTTC.

The chain combines TRBV6-2 or TRBV6-3 with TRBJ1-5; TRBD1 might be the D (5 bases). The V end lost 2 bases, the J end lost 0 bases, and 11 bases lay between the germline ends. The germline V gene has CDR1 MNHEY and CDR2 SVGEGT. This CDR3 has 16 amino acids. This chain's CDR3 is CASSYGAADSNQPQHF. The DNA of the CDR3 is TGTGCCAGCAGTTACGGGGCGGCAGATAGCAATCAGCCCCAGCATTTT.

This clonotype has at least ten counts. J is TRBJ2-1 and V is TRBV6-6; perhaps TRBD1 as D (6 bases). This CDR3 region has 14 residues. Between the trimmed V and J ends, which lost 1 base and 6 bases, there was a span of 10 bases. Germline CDR1 and CDR2: MNHNY and SVGAGI (reference sequence). The CDR3 reads CASSYWDNSNEQFF. CDR3 DNA sequence: TGTGCCAGCAGTTACTGGGACAATAGCAATGAGCAGTTCTTC.

The chain is built from TRBV24-1 and TRBJ2-3, with 11 bases identical to TRBD2. Germline assignment: CDR1 KGHDR and CDR2 SFDVKD. The CDR3 loop spans 17 amino acids. The V gene end was trimmed by 4 bases and the J gene end by 3 bases; junction bases not matched to a gene: 8. In nucleotides, the CDR3 is TGTGCCACCAGTGACCCGACTAGCGGGGATAGGACAGATACGCAGTATTTT. This sequence encodes CATSDPTSGDRTDTQYF.

V gene TRBV14 combines with J gene TRBJ1-4; perhaps TRBD1 as D (5 bases). This CDR3 is built from 15 residues. CDR1 and CDR2 from the germline V gene are SGHDN and FVKESK. V shed 1 base and J shed 7 bases, with 13 bases lying between them. The CDR3 reads CASSQAPGGGEKLFF. CDR3 DNA sequence: TGTGCCAGCAGCCAAGCGCCCGGGGGAGGTGAAAAACTGTTTTTT.

This clonotype was seen repeatedly, ten times or more. The genes are TRBV3-1 and TRBJ1-6, with D uncertain. Germline assignment: CDR1 LGHDT and CDR2 YNNKEL (reference sequence). The CDR3 is made up of 12 amino acids. Trimming pared 6 bases from V and 10 bases from J, leaving 10 bases between. The DNA for the CDR3 is TGTGCCAGCAGAACCTTGGAATCACCCCTCCACTTT. Translating it yields CASRTLESPLHF.

This clonotype has a count of ten or more. A read error may produce the germline difference seen at one junction end. The chain carries TRBV11-2 and TRBJ2-1, with unresolved D. CDR3 length equals 14 residues. The germline V gene encodes CDR1 SGHAT and CDR2 FQNNGV. CDR3 sequence: CASRLAVPYNEQFF. Here the CDR3 DNA reads TGTGCCAGCAGGTTAGCTGTCCCCTACAATGAGCAGTTCTTC.

This clonotype was picked up many times. This chain connects TRBV2 to TRBJ2-1; 7 bases map to TRBD1. The CDR3 runs 14 residues. The J segment lost 1 base and the V segment lost 7 bases, leaving 4 bases of the junction unmatched. CDR1 and CDR2 from the germline V gene are SNHLY and FYNNEI. CDR3 nucleotides: TGTGCCAGCACAGGGGGACAGTCCTACAATGAGCAGTTCTTC. It encodes CASTGGQSYNEQFF.

The rearrangement joins TRBV19 to TRBJ2-7, with TRBD2 matching over 12 bases. Germline-derived CDR1 and CDR2 are LNHDA and SQIVND (reference sequence). The V segment lost 5 bases and the J segment 2 bases; nucleotides outside the gene matches: 10. There are 17 residues in the CDR3. CDR3 amino acids: CASSLGTSGRPTYEQYF. The CDR3 DNA is TGTGCCAGTAGTCTAGGGACTAGCGGGCGCCCCACCTACGAGCAGTACTTC.

On this clonotype itself: A read error may explain this, as a much larger clone is one base away. The chain is built from TRBV5-5 and TRBJ1-5; 7 bases align to TRBD1. Trimming removed 4 bases from V and 7 bases from J; junction bases left unmatched: 14. Germline lookup yields CDR1 SGHKS and CDR2 YYEKEE (reference sequence). The length of the CDR3 is 16 residues. The CDR3 region has the DNA TGTGCCAGCAGCCGGGCCGACAGGGTGGGAGGCCAGCCCCAGCATTTT. Protein sequence: CASSRADRVGGQPQHF. Looking up the rest from reference TRBV5-5 and TRBJ1-5 gives the full variable domain: DAGVTQSPTHLIKTRGQQVTLRCSPISGHKSVSWYQQVLGQGPQFIFQYYEKEERGRGNFPDRFSARQFPNYSSELNVNALLLGDSALYLCASSRADRVGGQPQHFGDGTRLSIL.

The rearrangement joins TRBV2 to TRBJ2-2; D is undetermined. The CDR3 covers 14 residues. V was clipped by 6 bases and J by 3 bases, with 11 bases between them. Germline V lookup: CDR1 SNHLY, CDR2 FYNNEI. CDR3 in DNA: TGTGCCAGCAGCCCCTCCGGATACACCGGGGAGCTGTTTTTT. Translated, it gives CASSPSGYTGELFF.

There are many counts of this clonotype. The rearrangement uses TRBV7-2 and TRBJ2-5, with D possibly TRBD2 on 5 matching bases. The CDR3 sequence is 14 residues long. V lost 5 bases and J 7 bases, leaving 17 bases between the germline ends. Germline V gene data show CDR1 as SGHTA and CDR2 as FQGNSA. CDR3 sequence: CASSATGPRGTQYF. The DNA of the CDR3 is TGTGCCAGCAGCGCGACTGGCCCCCGGGGGACCCAGTACTTC.

This clonotype came up many times. V is TRBV29-1 and J is TRBJ2-5; 10 bases are a match to TRBD2. Germline V gene sequence: CDR1 SQVTM, CDR2 ANQGSEA. The CDR3 is 16 amino acids. The J segment lost 5 bases and the V segment lost 3 bases, leaving 12 bases of the junction unmatched. CDR3 coding DNA: TGCAGCGTTGATGGGCTAGCGGGAGTAGGATGGGAGACCCAGTACTTC. This codes for CSVDGLAGVGWETQYF.

In its sample, this clonotype was seen many times. The chain uses TRBV12-3 or TRBV12-4 and TRBJ1-5; the D is unclear. The CDR3 has 12 amino acids. Trimming cost V 3 bases and J 7 bases, with 7 bases left between them. This CDR3 reads CASSFEIQPQHF. CDR3 in DNA: TGTGCCAGCAGTTTTGAGATACAGCCCCAGCATTTT.

This clonotype showed up many times. The chain uses TRBV7-2 and TRBJ2-3; 10 bases are shared with TRBD2. Per the germline V gene, CDR1 is SGHTA and CDR2 is FQGNSA. Trimming removed 2 bases from V and 2 bases from J; junction bases left unmatched: 1. The CDR3 is 15 residues long. CDR3 coding DNA: TGTGCCAGCAGCTTAAGCGGGGGGGCCACAGATACGCAGTATTTT. Encoded protein: CASSLSGGATDTQYF.

The chain is built from TRBV5-1 and TRBJ2-5; 11 nucleotides align to TRBD2. The CDR3 extends over 16 amino acids. CDR1 and CDR2 (germline): SGHRS, YFSETQ. V lost 2 bases, J lost 1 base, and 4 bases stayed unmatched. As DNA, the CDR3 is TGCGCCAGCAGCTTAAATAGCGGGAGGGCCCAAGAGACCCAGTACTTC. It yields the protein CASSLNSGRAQETQYF.

The genes are TRBV24-1 and TRBJ2-6; D unclear. Germline V gene data show CDR1 as KGHDR and CDR2 as SFDVKD. The CDR3 extends over 16 amino acids. Trimming left V 0 bases short and J 1 base short, with 6 bases between. The CDR3 reads CATSDLRISGANVLTF. CDR3 sequence (DNA): TGTGCCACCAGTGATTTGCGCATTTCTGGGGCCAACGTCCTGACTTTC.

The chain has TRBV3-1 and TRBJ1-2; the D is unclear. CDR1 is LGHDT, CDR2 YNNKEL, per germline (reference sequence). The length of the CDR3 is 14 residues. Trimming took 2 bases from V and 1 from J, leaving 8 bases between them. As DNA, the CDR3 is TGTGCCAGCAGCCAATCCCTTAATAACTATGGCTACACCTTC. This gives the protein CASSQSLNNYGYTF.